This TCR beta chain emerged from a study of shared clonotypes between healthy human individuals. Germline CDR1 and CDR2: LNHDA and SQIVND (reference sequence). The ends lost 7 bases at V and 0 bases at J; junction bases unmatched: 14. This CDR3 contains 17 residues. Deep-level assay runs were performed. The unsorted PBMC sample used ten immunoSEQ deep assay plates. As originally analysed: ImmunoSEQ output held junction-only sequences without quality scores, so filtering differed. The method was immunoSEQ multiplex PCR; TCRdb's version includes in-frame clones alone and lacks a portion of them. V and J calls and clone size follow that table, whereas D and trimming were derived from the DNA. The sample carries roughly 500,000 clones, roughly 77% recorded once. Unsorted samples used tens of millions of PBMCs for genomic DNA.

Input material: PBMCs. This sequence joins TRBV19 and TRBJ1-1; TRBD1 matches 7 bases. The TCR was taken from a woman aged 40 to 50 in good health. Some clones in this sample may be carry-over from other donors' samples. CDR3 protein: CASNRGGGLSMNTEAFF. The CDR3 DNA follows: TGTGCCAGTAACCGAGGGGGCGGGCTCTCCATGAACACTGAAGCTTTCTTT. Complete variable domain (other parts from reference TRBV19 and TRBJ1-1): DGGITQSPKYLFRKEGQNVTLSCEQNLNHDAMYWYRQDPGQGLRLIYYSQIVNDFQKGDIAEGYSVSREKKESFPLTVTSAQKNPTAFYLCASNRGGGLSMNTEAFFGQGTRLTVV.